This is a list of T cell receptor beta chains from one sample in a study of T cells in Graves' hyperthyroidism and ophthalmopathy. A single record per CDR3 protein comes from TCRdb applying MiXCR to the multiplex PCR reads. The profile covers roughly 200,000 distinct CDR3 sequences, with approximately 16% appearing a single time and approximately 56% taken by the ten largest. The sequencing input was blood. Receptor source: a woman in her forties or fifties with Graves' hyperthyroidism. CDR3s include the opening cysteine and the closing phenylalanine or tryptophan. The D gene is left open where the match is weak. Some rows mark clone size as missing; the rest say once, few, many or name a class of expanded clone.

clone_size	j_call	v_call	d_call	cdr3_aa	cdr3_nt
many	TRBJ2-1	TRBV12-5	.	CASGSPRSEQFF	TGTGCTAGTGGTTCCCCCCGTAGTGAGCAGTTCTTC
.	TRBJ1-4	TRBV3-1	TRBD1	CASSQGIQGAFEKLFF	TGTGCCAGCAGCCAAGGGATACAGGGGGCATTCGAAAAACTGTTTTTT
few	TRBJ2-3	TRBV28	.	CASSSYPSQYF	TGTGCCAGCAGCTCCTACCCGTCGCAGTATTTT
.	TRBJ1-1	TRBV5-1	TRBD1	CASSHDRGRTEAFF	TGCGCCAGCAGCCATGACAGGGGAAGAACTGAAGCTTTCTTT
many	TRBJ2-1	TRBV5-1	.	CASSGLLDNEQFF	TGCGCCAGCAGCGGCCTGCTTGACAATGAGCAGTTCTTC
many	TRBJ1-3	TRBV12-3/TRBV12-4	.	CASRDTGSGNTIYF	TGTGCCAGCAGAGACACAGGGTCTGGAAACACCATATATTTT
.	TRBJ2-2	TRBV13	.	CASSFERSSGELFF	TGTGCCAGCAGCTTTGAGAGGTCCAGCGGGGAGCTGTTTTTT
few	TRBJ2-2	TRBV27	.	CASTETLGNTGELFF	TGTGCCAGCACGGAGACCCTTGGGAACACCGGGGAGCTGTTTTTT
many	TRBJ2-7	TRBV28	TRBD1	CASSPTGMDEQYF	TGTGCCAGCAGTCCGACAGGGATGGACGAGCAGTACTTC
many	TRBJ2-7	TRBV27	.	CASSLSSSQRYEQYF	TGTGCCAGCAGTTTATCGTCGTCCCAGCGCTACGAGCAGTACTTC
few	TRBJ1-5	TRBV20-1	TRBD1	CSARTGVDQPQHF	TGCAGTGCTAGAACAGGGGTCGATCAGCCCCAGCATTTT
few	TRBJ1-2	TRBV19	.	CASSIRMGYGYTF	TGTGCCAGTAGTATACGGATGGGCTATGGCTACACCTTC
few	TRBJ2-1	TRBV29-1	.	CSVERIQTYNEQFF	TGCAGCGTTGAGCGCATCCAGACCTACAATGAGCAGTTCTTC
few	TRBJ2-3	TRBV7-3	TRBD2	CASSSARLAEGTDTQYF	TGTGCCAGCAGCTCAGCTCGACTAGCGGAGGGCACAGATACGCAGTATTTT
many	TRBJ2-7	TRBV28	.	CASSHTTTRVFVEQYF	TGTGCCAGCAGCCACACGACGACACGGGTCTTCGTGGAGCAGTACTTC
few	TRBJ2-3	TRBV6-1	.	CASSPRMRPTDTQYF	TGTGCCAGCAGTCCCCGTATGCGGCCCACAGATACGCAGTATTTT
.	TRBJ1-5	TRBV18	.	CASSPTNSNQPQHF	TGTGCCAGCTCTCCAACAAATAGCAATCAGCCCCAGCATTTT
many	TRBJ2-7	TRBV10-3	TRBD2	CAISSQAGLYEQYF	TGTGCCATCAGTTCACAAGCGGGACTGTACGAGCAGTACTTC
many	TRBJ2-1	TRBV27	.	CASSFTGASRTYNEQFF	TGTGCCAGCAGTTTCACCGGGGCATCGAGGACCTACAATGAGCAGTTCTTC
.	TRBJ2-7	TRBV19	.	CASSPGDRYYEQYF	TGTGCCAGTAGCCCCGGAGACCGCTACTACGAGCAGTACTTC
many	TRBJ2-1	TRBV27	TRBD1	CASSPGTGGFEQFF	TGTGCCAGCAGTCCCGGGACAGGGGGCTTTGAGCAGTTCTTC
many	TRBJ1-6	TRBV5-8	TRBD1	CASSLKGTGVSPLHF	TGTGCCAGCAGCTTGAAGGGGACAGGGGTTTCACCCCTCCACTTT
many	TRBJ2-7	TRBV5-1	.	CASSLDPGEDYEQYF	TGCGCCAGCAGCTTGGATCCAGGGGAGGACTACGAGCAGTACTTC
few	TRBJ1-2	TRBV29-1	.	CSTGSVDGYTF	TGCAGCACAGGGTCCGTGGATGGCTACACCTTC
many	TRBJ1-1	TRBV20-1	.	CSASQGTPREAFF	TGCAGTGCTTCACAGGGCACCCCGCGGGAAGCTTTCTTT
.	TRBJ2-3	TRBV5-6	.	CASSLGANTQYF	TGTGCCAGCAGCTTGGGGGCCAATACGCAGTATTTT
.	TRBJ1-2	TRBV30	.	CAWSLTVDGYTF	TGTGCCTGGAGCTTGACGGTGGATGGCTACACCTTC
many	TRBJ2-1	TRBV11-2	TRBD1	CASSHGQGGYNEQFF	TGTGCCAGCAGCCATGGACAGGGGGGATACAATGAGCAGTTCTTC
many	TRBJ1-2	TRBV12-3/TRBV12-4	TRBD1	CASSFTTGGDSGYTF	TGTGCCAGCAGTTTCACCACAGGGGGCGATTCTGGCTACACCTTC
.	TRBJ2-3	TRBV19	.	CASSILPTASTDTQYF	TGTGCCAGTAGTATATTACCTACGGCAAGCACAGATACGCAGTATTTT
many	TRBJ1-2	TRBV5-1	TRBD1	CASSLDWGQGKGYTF	TGCGCCAGCAGCTTGGACTGGGGACAGGGAAAAGGCTACACCTTC
many	TRBJ2-7	TRBV28	TRBD1	CASIPSGTGAYEQYF	TGTGCCAGCATCCCTTCGGGGACAGGAGCCTACGAGCAGTACTTC
few	TRBJ1-2	TRBV29-1	.	CSVTGSYGYTF	TGCAGCGTTACAGGGAGCTATGGCTACACCTTC
many	TRBJ1-5	TRBV20-1	.	CSAILSSSGPNQPQHF	TGCAGTGCTATCCTCTCTTCCTCGGGGCCCAATCAGCCCCAGCATTTT
.	TRBJ2-7	TRBV4-1	.	CASSQVIPSSYEQYF	TGCGCCAGCAGCCAGGTGATCCCCAGCTCCTACGAGCAGTACTTC
many	TRBJ2-5	TRBV6-1	TRBD2	CASISGLAGEETQYF	TGTGCCAGCATTTCGGGACTAGCGGGAGAAGAGACCCAGTACTTC